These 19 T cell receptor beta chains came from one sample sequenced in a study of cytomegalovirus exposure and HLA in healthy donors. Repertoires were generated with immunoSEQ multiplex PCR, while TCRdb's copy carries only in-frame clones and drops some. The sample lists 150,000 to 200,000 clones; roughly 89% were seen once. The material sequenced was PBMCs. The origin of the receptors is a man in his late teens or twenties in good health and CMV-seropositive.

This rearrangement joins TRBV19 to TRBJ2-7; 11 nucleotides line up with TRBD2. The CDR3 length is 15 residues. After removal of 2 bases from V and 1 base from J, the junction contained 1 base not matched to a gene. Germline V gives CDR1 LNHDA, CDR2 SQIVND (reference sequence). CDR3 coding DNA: TGTGCCAGTAGTATAACTAGCGGGGGATCCTACGAGCAGTACTTC. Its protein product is CASSITSGGSYEQYF. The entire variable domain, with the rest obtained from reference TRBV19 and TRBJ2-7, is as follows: DGGITQSPKYLFRKEGQNVTLSCEQNLNHDAMYWYRQDPGQGLRLIYYSQIVNDFQKGDIAEGYSVSREKKESFPLTVTSAQKNPTAFYLCASSITSGGSYEQYFGPGTRLTVT.

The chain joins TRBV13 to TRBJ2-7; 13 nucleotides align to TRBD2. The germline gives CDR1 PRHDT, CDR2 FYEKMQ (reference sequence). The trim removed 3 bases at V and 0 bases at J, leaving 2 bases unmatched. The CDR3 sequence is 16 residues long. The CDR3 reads CASSLGLAGSSYEQYF. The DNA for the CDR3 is TGTGCCAGCAGCTTGGGACTAGCGGGGAGCTCCTACGAGCAGTACTTC.

CDR3 bases: TGCAGCGTTGAATCAAGAACTAGCTTTCGTGATGGCACAGATACGCAGTATTTT. Amino acid sequence: CSVESRTSFRDGTDTQYF. V gene TRBV29-1 combines with J gene TRBJ2-3; D perhaps matches TRBD2 (6 bases). CDR3 size: 18 residues. V was pared by 2 bases and J by 1 base, with 22 bases between. The V gene's germline CDR1 is SQVTM and CDR2 ANQGSEA.

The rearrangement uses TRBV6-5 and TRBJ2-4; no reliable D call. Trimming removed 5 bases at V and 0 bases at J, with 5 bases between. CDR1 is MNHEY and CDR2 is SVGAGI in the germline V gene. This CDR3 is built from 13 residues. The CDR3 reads CASSPLAKNIQYF. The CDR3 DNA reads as TGTGCCAGCAGTCCGTTAGCCAAAAACATTCAGTACTTC.

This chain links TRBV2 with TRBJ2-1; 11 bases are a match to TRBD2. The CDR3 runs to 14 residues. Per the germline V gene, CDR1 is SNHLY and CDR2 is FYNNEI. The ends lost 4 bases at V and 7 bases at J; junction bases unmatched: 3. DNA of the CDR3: TGTGCCAGCAGTGGGACTAGCGGGCTGAATGAGCAGTTCTTC. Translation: CASSGTSGLNEQFF.

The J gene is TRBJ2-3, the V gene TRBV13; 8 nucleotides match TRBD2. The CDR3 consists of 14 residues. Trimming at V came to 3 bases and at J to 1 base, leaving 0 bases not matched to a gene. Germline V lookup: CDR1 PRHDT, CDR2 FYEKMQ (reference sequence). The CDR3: CASSFSGGTDTQYF. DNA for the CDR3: TGTGCCAGCAGCTTTAGCGGGGGCACAGATACGCAGTATTTT.

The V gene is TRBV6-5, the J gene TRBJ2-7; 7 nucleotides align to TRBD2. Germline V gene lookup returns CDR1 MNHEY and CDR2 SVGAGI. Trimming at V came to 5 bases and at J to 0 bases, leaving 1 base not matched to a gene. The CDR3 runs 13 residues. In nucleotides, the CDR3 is TGTGCCAGCAGTGCGGGGGACTCCTACGAGCAGTACTTC. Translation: CASSAGDSYEQYF.

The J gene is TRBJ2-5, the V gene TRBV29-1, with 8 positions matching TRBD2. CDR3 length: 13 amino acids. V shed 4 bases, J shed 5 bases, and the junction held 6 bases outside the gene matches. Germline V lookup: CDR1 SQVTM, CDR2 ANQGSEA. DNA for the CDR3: TGCAGCGTTGCCAGACTAGCGTACGAGACCCAGTACTTC. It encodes CSVARLAYETQYF.

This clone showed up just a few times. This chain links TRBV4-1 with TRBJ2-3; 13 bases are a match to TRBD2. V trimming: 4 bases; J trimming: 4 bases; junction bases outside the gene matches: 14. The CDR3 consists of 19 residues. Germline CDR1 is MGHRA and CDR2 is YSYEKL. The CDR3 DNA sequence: TGCGCCAGCAGCCCGCGGTTGGGACTAGCGGGATCCCCGGCAGATACGCAGTATTTT. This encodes CASSPRLGLAGSPADTQYF.

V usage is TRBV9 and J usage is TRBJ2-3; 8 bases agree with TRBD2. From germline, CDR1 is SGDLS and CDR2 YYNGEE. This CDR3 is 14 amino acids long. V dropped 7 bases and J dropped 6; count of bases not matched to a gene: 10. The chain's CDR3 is CASSTGTRLDTQYF. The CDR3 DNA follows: TGTGCCAGCTCAACCGGGACTAGACTTGATACGCAGTATTTT.

The CDR3 is CASRESTGGSTEAFF. For the CDR3, the DNA is TGTGCCAGCAGAGAATCGACAGGGGGTAGCACTGAAGCTTTCTTT. V usage is TRBV6-6 and J usage is TRBJ1-1, with 9 bases aligning to TRBD1. The CDR3 runs 15 residues. V shed 6 bases and J 4 bases; nucleotides not matched to a gene: 9. CDR1 and CDR2 from the germline V gene are MNHNY and SVGAGI (reference sequence).

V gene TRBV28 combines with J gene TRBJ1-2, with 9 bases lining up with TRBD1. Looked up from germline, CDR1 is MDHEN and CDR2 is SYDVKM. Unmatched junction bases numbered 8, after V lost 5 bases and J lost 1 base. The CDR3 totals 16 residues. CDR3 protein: CASSARLDRGNYGYTF. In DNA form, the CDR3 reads TGTGCCAGCAGTGCCCGCCTGGACAGGGGTAACTATGGCTACACCTTC.

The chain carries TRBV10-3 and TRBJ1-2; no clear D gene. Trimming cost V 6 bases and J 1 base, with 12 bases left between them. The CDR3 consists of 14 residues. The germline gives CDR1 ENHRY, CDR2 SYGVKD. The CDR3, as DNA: TGTGCCATCAGCTTGGGAGGGCGTAACTATGGCTACACCTTC. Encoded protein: CAISLGGRNYGYTF.

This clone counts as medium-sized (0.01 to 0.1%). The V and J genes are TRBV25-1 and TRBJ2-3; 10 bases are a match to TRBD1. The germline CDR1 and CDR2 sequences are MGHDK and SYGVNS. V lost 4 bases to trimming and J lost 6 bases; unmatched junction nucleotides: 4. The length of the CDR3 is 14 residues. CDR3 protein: CASSGTGGRDTQYF. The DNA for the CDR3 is TGTGCCAGCAGTGGGACAGGGGGGAGGGATACGCAGTATTTT. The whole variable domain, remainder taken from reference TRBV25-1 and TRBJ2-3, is EADIYQTPRYLVIGTGKKITLECSQTMGHDKMYWYQQDPGMELHLIHYSYGVNSTEKGDLSSESTVSRIRTEHFPLTLESARPSHTSQYLCASSGTGGRDTQYFGPGTRLTVL.

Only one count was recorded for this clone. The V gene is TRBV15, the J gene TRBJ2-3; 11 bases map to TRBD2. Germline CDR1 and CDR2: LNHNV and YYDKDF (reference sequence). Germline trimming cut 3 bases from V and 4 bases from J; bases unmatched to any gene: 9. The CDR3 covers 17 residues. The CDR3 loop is CATSRTNSGRDADTQYF. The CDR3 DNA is TGTGCCACCAGCAGGACCAATAGCGGGAGGGACGCAGATACGCAGTATTTT.

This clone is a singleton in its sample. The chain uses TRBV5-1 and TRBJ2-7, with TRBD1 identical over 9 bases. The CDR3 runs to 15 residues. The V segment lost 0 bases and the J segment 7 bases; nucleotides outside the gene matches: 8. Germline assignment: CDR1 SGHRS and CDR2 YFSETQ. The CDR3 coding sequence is TGCGCCAGCAGCTTGGACCCCGGACAGGGGCGTGAGCAGTACTTC. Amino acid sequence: CASSLDPGQGREQYF.

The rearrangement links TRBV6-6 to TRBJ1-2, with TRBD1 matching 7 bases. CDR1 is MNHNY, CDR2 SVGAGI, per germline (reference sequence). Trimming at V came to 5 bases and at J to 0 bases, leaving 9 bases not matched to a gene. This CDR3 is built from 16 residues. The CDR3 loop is CASSRKRDSTNYGYTF. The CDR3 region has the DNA TGTGCCAGCAGTCGAAAGAGGGACAGTACTAACTATGGCTACACCTTC.

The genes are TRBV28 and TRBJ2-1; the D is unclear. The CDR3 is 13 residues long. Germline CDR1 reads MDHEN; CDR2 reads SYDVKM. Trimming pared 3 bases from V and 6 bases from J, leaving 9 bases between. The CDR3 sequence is CASSFQRFNEQFF. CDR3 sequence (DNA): TGTGCCAGCAGTTTCCAACGGTTCAATGAGCAGTTCTTC.

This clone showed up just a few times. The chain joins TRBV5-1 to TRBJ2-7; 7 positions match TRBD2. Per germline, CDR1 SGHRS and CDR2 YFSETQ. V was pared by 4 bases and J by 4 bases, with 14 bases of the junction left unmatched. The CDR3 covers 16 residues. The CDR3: CASSRSPQSGGYEQYF. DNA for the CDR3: TGCGCCAGCAGCCGTAGCCCACAGTCCGGGGGGTACGAGCAGTACTTC.